The TCR beta chain described here comes from a study of blood T cell repertoires in COVID-19. Study context: COVID-19 samples, acute and convalescent, were from the United States, Italy and Spain. The cDNA or gDNA used as material had been derived from T cells, B-cell-depleted T cells, or PBMCs.

In the authors' workflow: For nucleated cells, counts were estimated from reference gene primer amplification. Libraries were prepared by immunoSEQ multiplex PCR; TCRdb keeps only in-frame clonotypes and omits some of them. That table supplies the V and J calls and clone size; D and trimming were determined from the DNA. The sample has nearly 15,000 clones, around 88% seen once. The CDR3 totals 15 residues. Deletions cut 9 bases from V and 2 bases from J, with 20 bases between. Germline CDR1 and CDR2: MNHEY and SVGAGI. This TCR derives from a human donor in a cohort sampled during active COVID-19. Sequenced input: peripheral blood. The genes are TRBV6-5 and TRBJ2-7; D might be TRBD2 (7 bases). CDR3: CASWGSRGAAYEQYF. The CDR3 coding sequence is TGTGCCAGTTGGGGATCCCGGGGGGCGGCCTACGAGCAGTACTTC.